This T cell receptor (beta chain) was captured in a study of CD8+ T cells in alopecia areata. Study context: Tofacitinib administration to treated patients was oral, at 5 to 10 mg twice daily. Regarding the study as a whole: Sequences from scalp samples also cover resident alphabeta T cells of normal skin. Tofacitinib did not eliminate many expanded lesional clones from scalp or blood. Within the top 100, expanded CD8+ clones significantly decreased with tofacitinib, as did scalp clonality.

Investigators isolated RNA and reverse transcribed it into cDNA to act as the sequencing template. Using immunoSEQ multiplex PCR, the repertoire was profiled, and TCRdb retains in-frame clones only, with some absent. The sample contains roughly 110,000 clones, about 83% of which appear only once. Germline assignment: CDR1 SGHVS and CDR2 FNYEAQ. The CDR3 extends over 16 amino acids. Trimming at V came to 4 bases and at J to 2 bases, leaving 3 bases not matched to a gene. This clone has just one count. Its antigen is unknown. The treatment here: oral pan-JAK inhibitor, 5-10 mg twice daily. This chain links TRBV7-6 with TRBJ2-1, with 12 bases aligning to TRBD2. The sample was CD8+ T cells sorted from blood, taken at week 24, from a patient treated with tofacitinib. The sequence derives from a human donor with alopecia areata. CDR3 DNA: TGTGCCAGCAGCTCGACTAGCGGGGGCCCCTACAATGAGCAGTTCTTC. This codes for CASSSTSGGPYNEQFF.